Included here is one TCR beta chain sequence, with context. This sample stems from a study of T-cell reconstitution after alpha-beta-depleted transplantation in children. TCRbeta library preparation incorporated unique molecular identifiers. Via MiXCR, TCRdb re-called the PCR reads, giving one row per CDR3 protein. The data show hundreds of thousands of distinct CDR3 sequences, about a sixth seen once. Trimming took off 4 bases at V and 4 bases at J, with 20 bases between the two ends. Germline loops: CDR1 DFQATT, CDR2 SNEGSKA (reference sequence). CDR3 length: 16 amino acids. This clonotype originated in a boy younger than two who had a stem cell transplant for Wiskott-Aldrich syndrome, so the T cells may come from the graft donor. Sequences were derived from PBMCs, mostly from graft donor cells, sampled 360 days after TCRalphabeta/CD19-depleted stem cell transplant. The chain links TRBV20-1 to TRBJ2-1; perhaps TRBD1 as D (6 bases). CDR3: CSANPPTGLWYNEQFF. DNA for the CDR3: TGCAGTGCTAATCCCCCTACAGGGTTGTGGTACAATGAGCAGTTCTTC.